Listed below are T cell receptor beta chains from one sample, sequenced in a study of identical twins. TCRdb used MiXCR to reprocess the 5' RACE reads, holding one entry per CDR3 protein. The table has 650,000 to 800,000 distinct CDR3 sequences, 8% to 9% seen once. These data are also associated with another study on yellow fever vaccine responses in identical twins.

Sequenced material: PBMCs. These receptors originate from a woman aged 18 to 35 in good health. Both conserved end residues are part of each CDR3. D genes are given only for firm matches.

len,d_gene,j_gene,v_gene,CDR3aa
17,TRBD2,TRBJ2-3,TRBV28,CASSPGFSAGVVDTQYF
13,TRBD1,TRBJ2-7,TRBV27,CASSSPGTAEQYF
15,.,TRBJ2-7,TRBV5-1,CASSLGLVPAYEQYF
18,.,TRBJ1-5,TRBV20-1,CSARETGGKASSGQPQHF
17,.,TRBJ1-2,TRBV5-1,CASSLAGSAPLNYGYTF
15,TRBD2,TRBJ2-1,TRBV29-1,CSVGLSGLPSNEQFF
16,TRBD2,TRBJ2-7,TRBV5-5,CASSSFGLAALYEQYF
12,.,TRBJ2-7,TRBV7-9,CASSPRENEQYF
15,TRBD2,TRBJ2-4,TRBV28,CASFRRNSGSNIQYF
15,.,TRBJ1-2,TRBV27,CASSLLPLAPVGYTF
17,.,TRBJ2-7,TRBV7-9,CASSPPPSAGARYEQYF
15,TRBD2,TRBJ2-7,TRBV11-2,CASSFRTSGGYEQYF
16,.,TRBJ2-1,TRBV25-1,CASSEEGRGPYNEQFF
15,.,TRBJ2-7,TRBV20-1,CSARDLGQVALEQYF
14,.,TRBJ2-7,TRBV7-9,CASSLQGQSYEQYF
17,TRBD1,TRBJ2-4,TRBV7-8,CASSPGDRGRGKNIQYF